Listed below are T cell receptor beta chains from one sample, sequenced in a study of blood T cells in healthy people across ages. MiXCR was run by TCRdb on the 5' RACE reads, yielding one entry per CDR3 protein. The sample has about 640,000 distinct CDR3 sequences, around 54% seen once. Material: blood. The receptors stem from a man between 60 and 70 years old in good health. The CDR3 runs from the conserved cysteine through the conserved F or W. Each record gives: CDR3 length, J gene, V gene, CDR3 protein.

15	TRBJ1-6	TRBV11-2	CASSPGQGHNSPLHF
13	TRBJ2-1	TRBV4-2	CASSQDRDKEQFF
15	TRBJ2-1	TRBV20-1	CSAASGTGYYNEQFF
14	TRBJ2-5	TRBV5-1	CASEAGALQETQYF
16	TRBJ1-4	TRBV3-1	CASSPRDRGGYEKLFF
13	TRBJ2-1	TRBV10-3	CATREAPYNEQFF
15	TRBJ1-2	TRBV4-2	CASSHPGPANYGYTF
15	TRBJ2-5	TRBV12-3/TRBV12-4	CASSGPSGAGETQYF
11	TRBJ2-1	TRBV29-1	CSLEGTGEQFF
14	TRBJ2-7	TRBV5-1	CASSLGSMPYEQYF
17	TRBJ1-2	TRBV5-1	CASSSGPGGGTNYGYTF
14	TRBJ1-2	TRBV4-1	CASSQVRTDYGYTF
14	TRBJ2-5	TRBV20-1	CSAFLKAGLETQYF
17	TRBJ2-5	TRBV5-1	CASSPGTSGGNQETQYF
14	TRBJ2-1	TRBV20-1	CSAPRELGRNGQFF
16	TRBJ2-1	TRBV7-9	CASSLVQGGYYNEQFF
14	TRBJ1-2	TRBV29-1	CSVEAGDLNYGYTF
14	TRBJ1-1	TRBV6-1	CASSRQVGNTEAFF
14	TRBJ1-3	TRBV28	CASWEQGDGNTIYF